This T cell receptor beta chain was retrieved from a study of cytomegalovirus exposure and HLA in healthy donors. Study-wide results and caveats: According to a later analysis, most TCR beta chains associated with CMV appeared HLA-restricted. TCR sequences were mostly rare, though some public TCRs occurred in many donors. Earlier findings revealed that most TCR beta V segments proved productive either about 87% or about 30% of the time.

13 Jbeta primers and 60 Vbeta primers were used for the PCR. Assay: immunoSEQ multiplex PCR; the TCRdb copy retains only in-frame clones and omits some. The sample contains 100,000 to 150,000 clones, roughly 80% of which appear only once. Germline assignment: CDR1 MDHEN and CDR2 SYDVKM. Between the trimmed V and J ends, which lost 6 bases and 0 bases, there was a span of 21 bases. The CDR3 consists of 18 residues. On this clone: The antigen remains unidentified.

The sample was PBMCs. The rearrangement links TRBV28 to TRBJ1-5; TRBD1 is a possible D gene (6 bases). This sequence originates from a boy younger than 18 in good health and CMV-seronegative. CDR3 DNA: TGTGCCAGCAGCCCTACATCGGGGGGCGGTAATAGCAATCAGCCCCAGCATTTT. It translates to CASSPTSGGGNSNQPQHF.